The T cell receptor beta chain described here comes from a study of blood T cell repertoires in COVID-19. At the level of the study: The United States, Italy and Spain supplied acute and convalescent COVID-19 samples. Sources were T cells, B-cell-depleted T cells, or PBMCs; the material itself was cDNA or gDNA.

This clone was seen a few times. Generated by immunoSEQ multiplex PCR, the TCRdb table keeps only in-frame clones and is missing some. The sample records some 220,000 clones, 75% to 85% being singletons. Per the germline V gene, CDR1 is MNHEY and CDR2 is SMNVEV (reference sequence). V was shortened by 1 base and J by 7 bases, with 17 bases between the two germline ends. The length of the CDR3 is 16 residues. V usage is TRBV27 and J usage is TRBJ1-5; no firm D call. The TCR originated in a human donor in a cohort sampled during active COVID-19. Sequenced sample: peripheral blood. CDR3 DNA: TGTGCCAGCAGTTTATTTGCAGGAGGAGGTCAACAGCCCCAGCATTTT. It translates to CASSLFAGGGQQPQHF.